The clone carrying this T cell receptor (beta chain) was counted a few times. Its antigen is not identified. These data originate in a study of memory CD4+ T cells and cytomegalovirus serostatus. Whole-study context: Healthy Belgian adult donors included roughly ten CMV-positive and 24 CMV-negative people. Findings of the study overall: Suggested: most of the CMV-linked TCR signature lies in CD4+ memory cells. 67 of 164 known CMV-associated TCRbeta sequences appeared in CD4+ memory.

Assay used: immunoSEQ multiplex PCR; TCRdb lists only in-frame clones, some missing. The sample lists 40,000 to 55,000 clones; over 70% were seen once. The sort gate was single viable CD3+CD4+CD8-CD45RO+ cells for memory CD4+ T cells. Serostatus was set by detecting CMV pp150, pp28, p38, p52 IgG. The sequence derives from an adult in good health and CMV-seropositive. Sequenced: memory CD4+ T cells from blood.

CDR3 nucleotides: TGTGCCACCAGCAGGGGTCGGGCAGGGGAGGGCTACACCTTC. Translation gives CATSRGRAGEGYTF. V usage is TRBV15 and J usage is TRBJ1-2; D might be TRBD1 (6 bases). From germline, CDR1 is LNHNV and CDR2 YYDKDF (reference sequence). CDR3 length: 14 amino acids. Trimming cost V 3 bases and J 8 bases, with 16 bases left between them.